This T cell receptor (beta chain) was observed in a study of control samples from healthy donors and cancer patients. This CDR3 comprises 14 residues. Germline values: CDR1 KGHSH, CDR2 LQKENI. Deletions cut 4 bases from V and 1 base from J, with 11 bases between. The method was immunoSEQ multiplex PCR; TCRdb's version includes in-frame clones alone and lacks a portion of them. The sample shows around 140,000 clones, nearly 90% of them seen only once. The clonotype comes from a man aged 45-65 years with head and neck cancer. The sequenced sample consisted of PBMCs. V usage is TRBV18 and J usage is TRBJ2-7, with a tentative D call TRBD1 (5 bases). The CDR3 loop reads CASSLTETSYEQYF. The CDR3 bases are TGTGCCAGCTCACTGACAGAGACTTCCTACGAGCAGTACTTC.